This passage covers 24 T cell receptor beta chains from one sample sequenced in a study of T-cell reconstitution after alpha-beta-depleted transplantation in children. This sample's TCRbeta library carried unique molecular identifier barcodes. In TCRdb, the PCR reads were re-called with MiXCR into one record per CDR3 protein. Of some 460,000 distinct CDR3 sequences listed, roughly 17% are singletons. This specimen was PBMCs, mostly from graft donor cells, taken 360 days after TCRalphabeta/CD19-depleted stem cell transplant. Source of these receptors: a boy younger than two who had a stem cell transplant for Wiskott-Aldrich syndrome, so the T cells may come from the graft donor.

Points on this clonotype: One end of the junction is discordant with germline, which a read error may explain. CDR3 sequence reads: CANSLTGRGLHTDTQYF. DNA of the CDR3: TGTGCCAACAGCTTGACAGGCCGTGGACTACACACAGATACGCAGTATTTT. This chain connects TRBV11-2 to TRBJ2-3, with D perhaps given as TRBD1 or TRBD2 (6 bases each). The V gene's germline CDR1 is SGHAT and CDR2 FQNNGV. The CDR3 is 17 amino acids. Full variable domain (outside the CDR3, taken from reference TRBV11-2 and TRBJ2-3): EAGVAQSPRYKIIEKRQSVAFWCNPISGHATLYWYQQILGQGPKLLIQFQNNGVVDDSQLPKDRFSAERLKGVDSTLKIQPAKLEDSAVYLCANSLTGRGLHTDTQYFGPGTRLTVL.

The chain employs TRBV11-1 and TRBJ2-2; tentative D call: TRBD2 (5 bases). The V and J ends lost 7 bases and 0 bases respectively, with 27 bases between them. Looked up from germline, CDR1 is SGHAT and CDR2 is FQDESV (reference sequence). The CDR3 is 20 amino acids. This CDR3 is CASTPPAREGRGTNTGELFF. CDR3 coding DNA: TGTGCCAGCACCCCCCCGGCCCGGGAAGGACGTGGGACGAACACCGGGGAGCTGTTTTTT.

V is TRBV12-3 or TRBV12-4 and J is TRBJ2-2, with D unclear. Trimming stripped 6 bases from V and 1 base from J, with 6 bases between. The CDR3 loop spans 13 amino acids. CDR3 DNA: TGTGCCAGCAGGCGCAGGAACACCGGGGAGCTGTTTTTT. Translating gives CASRRRNTGELFF.

The sample holds a few counts of this clonotype. This sequence joins TRBV10-1 and TRBJ2-3; D tentatively reads TRBD1 or TRBD2 (5 bases each). Trimming pared 11 bases from V and 1 base from J, leaving 16 bases between. The CDR3 is made up of 14 amino acids. CDR1 is WNHNN and CDR2 is SYGVQD in the germline V gene (reference sequence). CDR3 nucleotides: TGCGCCCACCGGGGCGGTTCCCGCACAGATACGCAGTATTTT. As protein: CAHRGGSRTDTQYF.

V usage is TRBV7-2 and J usage is TRBJ2-3; 9 bases align to TRBD2. CDR3 length: 16 amino acids. Germline CDR1 SGHTA, CDR2 FQGNSA. J lost 4 bases, V lost 3 bases, and 8 bases had no gene match. CDR3 nucleotides: TGTGCCAGCAGCTTCCTTAGCGGGAGTGTTTCAGATACGCAGTATTTT. Protein sequence: CASSFLSGSVSDTQYF.

This clonotype has a handful of counts. This chain links TRBV7-2 with TRBJ2-2; D uncertain. The ends were cut back, 1 base at V and 7 bases at J, with 10 bases in the middle. CDR1 and CDR2 (germline): SGHTA, FQGNSA. This CDR3 spans 14 amino acids. As DNA, the CDR3 is TGTGCCAGCAGCTTAGAGGTGGACCTCGGGGAGCTGTTTTTT. Protein sequence: CASSLEVDLGELFF. The whole variable domain, remainder taken from reference TRBV7-2 and TRBJ2-2, is GAGVSQSPSNKVTEKGKDVELRCDPISGHTALYWYRQSLGQGLEFLIYFQGNSAPDKSGLPSDRFSAERTGGSVSTLTIQRTQQEDSAVYLCASSLEVDLGELFFGEGSRLTVL.

This clonotype was seen more than once but under ten times. The chain is built from TRBV10-3 and TRBJ2-1; D is uncertain. The CDR3 length is 13 residues. Trimming stripped 6 bases from V and 6 bases from J, with 12 bases between. In germline, CDR1 is ENHRY, CDR2 SYGVKD. This CDR3 reads CAIRTPLGNEQFF. As DNA, the CDR3 is TGTGCCATCAGGACCCCACTTGGCAATGAGCAGTTCTTC.

J is TRBJ2-1 and V is TRBV6-4; maybe TRBD1 (5 bases). CDR3 length: 15 residues. V lost 0 bases and J lost 2, with 8 bases in between. The germline gives CDR1 MRHNA, CDR2 SNTAGT. CDR3 residues: CASSDSQGPYNEQFF. CDR3 coding DNA: TGTGCCAGCAGTGACTCGCAGGGTCCCTACAATGAGCAGTTCTTC.

The chain uses TRBV6-5 and TRBJ2-1; D not certain. Trimming took off 7 bases at V and 5 bases at J, with 9 bases between the two ends. This CDR3 spans 12 amino acids. From germline, CDR1 is MNHEY and CDR2 SVGAGI. The CDR3 sequence is CASKMGNNEQFF. The DNA of the CDR3 is TGTGCCAGCAAAATGGGGAACAATGAGCAGTTCTTC.

This clonotype was detected only a few times. The chain employs TRBV30 and TRBJ2-3; D is undetermined. The CDR3 has 13 residues. Per the germline V gene, CDR1 is GTSNPN and CDR2 is SVGIG (reference sequence). Between the trimmed V and J ends, which lost 0 bases and 4 bases, there was a span of 8 bases. CDR3 DNA sequence: TGTGCCTGGAGTGTACTCTTCTCAGATACGCAGTATTTT. It codes for CAWSVLFSDTQYF.

This clonotype has a handful of counts. V and J are TRBV3-1 and TRBJ2-7; 8 bases line up with TRBD1. This CDR3 contains 15 residues. Germline loops: CDR1 LGHDT, CDR2 YNNKEL (reference sequence). V gave up 3 bases and J gave up 4 bases; unmatched junction bases: 8. CDR3 sequence: CASSHNRDRKYEQYF. The CDR3 bases are TGTGCCAGCAGCCACAACCGGGACAGGAAATACGAGCAGTACTTC.

V usage is TRBV2 and J usage is TRBJ2-3, with 10 bases identical to TRBD2. The V gene end was trimmed by 1 base and the J gene end by 8 bases; junction bases not matched to a gene: 15. The CDR3 spans 18 residues. Germline V gives CDR1 SNHLY, CDR2 FYNNEI. The CDR3 here is CASSEGGAASGRSGTQYF. The CDR3 nucleotides are TGTGCCAGCAGTGAAGGAGGGGCAGCTAGCGGGAGATCTGGTACGCAGTATTTT.

This clonotype was detected only a few times. CDR3 region: CASSDTGTRQFF. The CDR3 DNA follows: TGCGCCAGCAGCGATACAGGGACTAGGCAGTTCTTC. J is TRBJ2-1 and V is TRBV5-1, with 8 bases aligning to TRBD2. The CDR3 covers 12 residues. V was clipped by 4 bases and J by 12 bases; unmatched bases: 6. Per the germline V gene, CDR1 is SGHRS and CDR2 is YFSETQ.

This clonotype has more than one count but fewer than ten. V gene TRBV7-2 combines with J gene TRBJ2-4; no clear D. The length of the CDR3 is 14 residues. Germline V gene data show CDR1 as SGHTA and CDR2 as FQGNSA. V was cut by 2 bases and J by 0 bases, with 5 bases left in between. CDR3: CASSLYLAKNIQYF. The CDR3 coding sequence is TGTGCCAGCAGCTTATACCTAGCCAAAAACATTCAGTACTTC.

This chain links TRBV20-1 with TRBJ2-3, with D unresolved. Trimming stripped 6 bases from V and 4 bases from J, with 17 bases between. The CDR3 is made up of 14 amino acids. Germline CDR1 and CDR2: DFQATT and SNEGSKA (reference sequence). This CDR3 reads CSAFPALGPDTQYF. CDR3 sequence (DNA): TGCAGTGCCTTCCCGGCCCTAGGACCAGATACGCAGTATTTT.

The rearrangement joins TRBV18 to TRBJ2-5, with D perhaps matching TRBD1 (6 bases). CDR1 and CDR2 (germline): KGHSH, LQKENI. V was shortened by 0 bases and J by 6 bases, with 17 bases between the two germline ends. The CDR3 contains 16 residues. The CDR3 region is CASSPPTEGDGKTQYF. The CDR3 DNA reads TGTGCCAGCTCACCACCGACCGAGGGGGACGGGAAGACCCAGTACTTC.

This chain joins TRBV5-1 and TRBJ2-3; 7 bases are shared with TRBD2. The CDR3 covers 16 residues. The V gene's germline CDR1 is SGHRS and CDR2 YFSETQ. The junction had 13 bases not matched to a gene; V was cut back by 0 bases and J by 9 bases. CDR3 coding DNA: TGCGCCAGCAGCTTGGGGACTAGTGCGCGGCTACTCACGCAGTATTTT. Translating gives CASSLGTSARLLTQYF.

The CDR3 DNA follows: TGTGCCAGCAGTGACAGTGGTAGGGATCAGTACTTC. Its protein is CASSDSGRDQYF. The rearrangement links TRBV7-9 to TRBJ2-4; D is possibly TRBD1 (5 bases). V was trimmed by 6 bases and J by 12 bases, leaving 15 bases between them. CDR3 length equals 12 residues. CDR1 is SEHNR, CDR2 FQNEAQ, per germline (reference sequence).

In this sample, this clonotype turned up once. This sequence joins TRBV5-1 and TRBJ2-1; 10 bases are a match to TRBD2. Germline lookup yields CDR1 SGHRS and CDR2 YFSETQ. The CDR3 covers 14 residues. The ends lost 4 bases at V and 5 bases at J; junction bases unmatched: 3. CDR3 residues: CASSKLAGHNEQFF. As DNA, the CDR3 is TGCGCCAGCAGCAAACTAGCGGGGCACAATGAGCAGTTCTTC. The complete variable domain, with remaining parts taken from reference TRBV5-1 and TRBJ2-1, reads KAGVTQTPRYLIKTRGQQVTLSCSPISGHRSVSWYQQTPGQGLQFLFEYFSETQRNKGNFPGRFSGRQFSNSRSEMNVSTLELGDSALYLCASSKLAGHNEQFFGPGTRLTVL.

This clonotype was counted at least ten times. V is TRBV7-9 and J is TRBJ2-7, with TRBD2 matching 7 bases. Germline V gives CDR1 SEHNR, CDR2 FQNEAQ (reference sequence). Losses at the gene ends were 2 bases for V and 2 bases for J; bases not matched to a gene: 3. CDR3 length equals 14 residues. CDR3: CASSLSRGAYEQYF. CDR3 coding DNA: TGTGCCAGCAGCTTAAGCCGGGGGGCCTACGAGCAGTACTTC.

This clonotype was seen more than once but under ten times. The chain carries TRBV20-1 and TRBJ2-7; 9 nucleotides align to TRBD2. CDR3 length: 16 residues. With 1 base clipped from V and 4 bases from J, the junction kept 11 bases outside the gene matches. Per the germline V gene, CDR1 is DFQATT and CDR2 is SNEGSKA (reference sequence). CDR3 protein: CSARGSWREGRYEQYF. CDR3 nucleotide sequence: TGCAGTGCTAGAGGGAGTTGGCGGGAGGGCCGTTACGAGCAGTACTTC.

This clonotype occurred a few times. The chain is built from TRBV11-2 and TRBJ2-7; TRBD2 agrees at 9 bases. V lost 1 base to trimming and J lost 3 bases; unmatched junction nucleotides: 4. Germline CDR1 reads SGHAT; CDR2 reads FQNNGV. The CDR3 contains 15 residues. The CDR3 bases are TGTGCCAGCAGCTTAGTAGCGGGAGAAAACTACGAGCAGTACTTC. It yields the protein CASSLVAGENYEQYF.

As for this clonotype: No conserved phenylalanine or tryptophan ends this CDR3, so it is likely a read error. The chain carries TRBV28 and TRBJ2-2; D gene uncertain. The CDR3 is made up of 14 amino acids. V lost 9 bases and J 4 bases, leaving 15 bases between the germline ends. The V gene's germline CDR1 is MDHEN and CDR2 SYDVKM. DNA of the CDR3: TGTGCCAGTAGACCAGATTTTCGCACCGGGGAGCTGTTTTTA. Its protein is CASRPDFRTGELFL.

Regarding this clonotype: Given a much more abundant clone one base away, this may be a read error. The rearrangement links TRBV12-3 or TRBV12-4 to TRBJ2-2, with 8 bases matching TRBD1. The CDR3 is made up of 15 amino acids. The CDR3 region has the DNA TGTGCCAGCAGTTTGGCAGGGGGCGACACCAGGGAGCTGTTTTTT. Translated: CASSLAGGDTRELFF.